This TCR beta chain appears in the sequencing data of a study of post-analysis software for immune sequencing data. Broader study findings: Compared with controls, patients had more of 4 or 5 TRBV segments, including TRBV5-6, TRBV5-1 and TRBV20-1.

Worth noting for this clonotype: The antigen is undetermined.

The germline V and J ends were trimmed by 0 bases and 3 bases, with 16 bases remaining between them. The germline CDR1 and CDR2 sequences are LGHNA and YSLEER. This CDR3 comprises 17 residues. The library was made from cDNA and included unique molecular identifiers. TCRdb passed the PCR reads through MiXCR, listing each CDR3 protein once. The data contain roughly 800,000 distinct CDR3 sequences, 25% to 30% of them singletons. Sequencing used blood. This TCR derives from a girl aged 10-17 years with multiple sclerosis. The V and J genes are TRBV4-3 and TRBJ2-3; weak D call: TRBD2 (5 bases). The chain's CDR3 is CASSQDMARSGTDTQYF. The DNA of the CDR3 is TGCGCCAGCAGCCAAGATATGGCGAGGAGCGGTACAGATACGCAGTATTTT.